This T cell receptor (beta chain) is drawn from a study of CD8+ T cells in alopecia areata. The authors extracted RNA and reverse transcribed it into cDNA as the sequencing template. Assay: immunoSEQ multiplex PCR; the TCRdb copy retains only in-frame clones and omits some. Here the sample spans approximately 140,000 clones, about nine tenths being singletons. The input for sequencing was CD8+ T cells sorted from blood, taken at week 0. This TCR was sampled from a human donor with alopecia areata.

CDR3 sequence reads: CASSSNPRRQVGAGELFF. The CDR3 region has the DNA TGTGCCAGCAGCTCGAATCCCCGACGGCAGGTTGGCGCCGGGGAGCTGTTTTTT. The chain joins TRBV11-1 to TRBJ2-2; no reliable D call. Trimming removed 4 bases from V and 6 bases from J, with 24 bases in between. This CDR3 spans 18 amino acids. Germline V gives CDR1 SGHAT, CDR2 FQDESV (reference sequence).